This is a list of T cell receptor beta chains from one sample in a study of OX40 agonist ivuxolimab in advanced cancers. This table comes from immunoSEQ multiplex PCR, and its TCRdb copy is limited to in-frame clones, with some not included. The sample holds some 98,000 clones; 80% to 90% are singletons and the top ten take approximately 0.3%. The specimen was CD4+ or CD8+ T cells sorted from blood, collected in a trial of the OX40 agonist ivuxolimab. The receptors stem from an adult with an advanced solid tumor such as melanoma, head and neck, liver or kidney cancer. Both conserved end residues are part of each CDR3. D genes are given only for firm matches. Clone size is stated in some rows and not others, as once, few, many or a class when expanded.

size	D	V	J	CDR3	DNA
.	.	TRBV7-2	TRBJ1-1	CASSFRTLNTEAFF	TGTGCCAGCAGCTTCCGGACACTCAACACTGAAGCTTTCTTT
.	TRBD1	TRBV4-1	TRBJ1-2	CASSRVTEDRGRANGYTF	TGCGCCAGCAGCCGAGTTACTGAGGACAGGGGGCGAGCAAATGGCTACACCTTC
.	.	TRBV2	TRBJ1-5	CASSERASGGAGNQPQHF	TGTGCCAGCAGTGAAAGGGCCTCGGGGGGGGCTGGCAATCAGCCCCAGCATTTT
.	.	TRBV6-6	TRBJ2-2	CASSGYITGELFF	TGTGCCAGCAGCGGGTACATCACCGGGGAGCTGTTTTTT
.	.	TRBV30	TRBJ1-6	CAWGSWDNNSPLHF	TGTGCCTGGGGGTCTTGGGATAACAATTCACCCCTCCACTTT
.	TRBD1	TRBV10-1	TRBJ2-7	CASSEPLGQGSYEQYF	TGCGCCAGCAGTGAGCCGTTGGGACAGGGATCCTACGAGCAGTACTTC
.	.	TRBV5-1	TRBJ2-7	CASRDTDSPPYEQYF	TGCGCCAGCAGGGATACGGACAGCCCGCCCTACGAGCAGTACTTC
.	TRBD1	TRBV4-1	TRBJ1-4	CASSQARQGTWGKLSF	TGCGCCAGCAGCCAAGCCCGACAGGGAACCTGGGGAAAACTGTCTTTT
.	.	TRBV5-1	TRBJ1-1	CASSLELAGRLMNTEAFF	TGCGCCAGCAGCTTGGAGCTTGCAGGGCGTTTAATGAACACTGAAGCTTTCTTT
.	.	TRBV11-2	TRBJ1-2	CASSLSSGGRDGYTF	TGTGCCAGCAGCTTAAGTAGTGGGGGTCGGGATGGCTACACCTTC
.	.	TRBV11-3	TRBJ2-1	CASSLITLNRVANEQFF	TGTGCCAGCAGCTTAATAACCTTGAACAGGGTGGCAAATGAGCAGTTCTTC
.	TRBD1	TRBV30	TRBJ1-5	CAWSASQGDRQPQHF	TGTGCCTGGAGTGCTTCACAGGGGGACCGTCAGCCCCAGCATTTT
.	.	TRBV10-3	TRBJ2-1	CAISGVSTNEQFF	TGTGCCATCAGTGGGGTCAGCACCAATGAGCAGTTCTTC
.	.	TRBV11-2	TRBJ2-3	CASSKFPDTQYF	TGTGCCAGCAGCAAGTTTCCAGATACGCAGTATTTT
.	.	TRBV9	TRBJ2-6	CASSVGGANVLTF	TGTGCCAGCAGCGTGGGTGGGGCCAACGTCCTGACTTTC
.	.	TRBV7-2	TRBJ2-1	CASSPSPGFHNEQFF	TGTGCCAGCAGCCCAAGCCCGGGATTTCACAATGAGCAGTTCTTC
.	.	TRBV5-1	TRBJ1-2	CASSFEPNYGYTF	TGCGCCAGCAGCTTTGAACCAAACTATGGCTACACCTTC
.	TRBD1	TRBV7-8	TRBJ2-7	CASSRTGGSYEQYF	TGTGCCAGCAGCCGGACAGGGGGCTCCTACGAGCAGTACTTC
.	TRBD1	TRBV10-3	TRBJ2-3	CAIRQGAGTDTQYF	TGTGCCATCCGGCAGGGGGCAGGCACAGATACGCAGTATTTT
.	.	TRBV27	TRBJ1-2	CASSSPNRPNYGYTF	TGTGCCAGCAGTTCCCCCAACAGGCCTAACTATGGCTACACCTTC
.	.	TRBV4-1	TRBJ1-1	CASSQDGQRNTEAFF	TGCGCCAGCAGCCAAGATGGACAGAGAAACACTGAAGCTTTCTTT
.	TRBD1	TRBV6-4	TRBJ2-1	CASSYSETGHNEQFF	TGTGCCAGCAGTTACTCGGAGACAGGGCACAATGAGCAGTTCTTC
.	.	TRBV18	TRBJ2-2	CASSPQETGELFF	TGTGCCAGCTCACCCCAGGAAACCGGGGAGCTGTTTTTT
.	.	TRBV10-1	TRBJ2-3	CASSNTGSRTDTQYF	TGCGCCAGCAGCAATACAGGTAGTCGCACAGATACGCAGTATTTT
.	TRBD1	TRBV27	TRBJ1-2	CASSLKGALGYTF	TGTGCCAGCAGTTTGAAGGGGGCGCTTGGCTACACCTTC
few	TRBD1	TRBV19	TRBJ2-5	CASLTTGIRETQYF	TGTGCCAGCCTCACGACAGGGATCCGAGAGACCCAGTACTTC
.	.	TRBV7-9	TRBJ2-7	CASSLGGPGATYEQYF	TGTGCCAGCAGCTTAGGAGGACCAGGGGCGACCTACGAGCAGTACTTC
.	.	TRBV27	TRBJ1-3	CASSPTRQMGNTIYF	TGTGCCAGCAGTCCAACAAGACAAATGGGAAACACCATATATTTT
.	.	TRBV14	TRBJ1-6	CASSQAAGRGAPLHF	TGTGCCAGCAGCCAAGCGGCGGGACGGGGTGCACCCCTCCACTTT
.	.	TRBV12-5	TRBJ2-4	CASGAGYENIQYF	TGTGCTAGTGGAGCAGGGTACGAAAACATTCAGTACTTC
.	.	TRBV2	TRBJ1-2	CASRRTDPGYTF	TGTGCCAGCAGGCGGACGGATCCGGGCTACACCTTC
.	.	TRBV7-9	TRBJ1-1	CASSLKQGGAEAFF	TGTGCCAGCAGCTTAAAACAGGGAGGGGCTGAAGCTTTCTTT
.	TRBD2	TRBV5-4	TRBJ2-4	CASSPRPPSGGLKNIQYF	TGTGCCAGCAGCCCCCGCCCCCCTAGCGGGGGGCTGAAGAACATTCAGTACTTC
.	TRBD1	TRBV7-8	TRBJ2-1	CASSPYRGRQNNEQFF	TGTGCCAGCAGCCCTTACAGGGGACGTCAAAACAATGAGCAGTTCTTC
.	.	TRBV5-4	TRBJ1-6	CASSIDPVYNSPLHF	TGTGCCAGCAGCATCGACCCGGTCTATAATTCACCCCTCCACTTT
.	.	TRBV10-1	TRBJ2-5	CASSGIGWETQYF	TGCGCCAGCAGTGGAATAGGTTGGGAGACCCAGTACTTC
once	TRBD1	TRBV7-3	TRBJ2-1	CASSLQGAGNNEQFF	TGTGCCAGCAGCTTACAGGGGGCAGGCAACAATGAGCAGTTCTTC